This T cell receptor (beta chain) was recorded in a study of blood T cell repertoires in COVID-19. Background on the study: The United States, Italy and Spain were the sources of the acute and convalescent COVID-19 samples. PBMCs, B-cell-depleted T cells, or T cells provided the cDNA or gDNA that made up the material.

In the authors' methods: Quantification of nucleated cells was approximated via reference gene primer amplification. Profiled with immunoSEQ multiplex PCR; TCRdb holds only in-frame clones, not every one. That table is the source of V, J and clone size, and D and trimming were worked out from the DNA. The table has 65,000 to 80,000 clones, approximately 89% seen once. Trimming left V 0 bases short and J 6 bases short, with 12 bases between. CDR1 is ENHRY, CDR2 SYGVKD, per germline. The CDR3 consists of 15 residues. This sequence was found in a human donor in a cohort sampled during active COVID-19. The sequenced sample consisted of peripheral blood. The chain carries TRBV10-3 and TRBJ2-1; D is unresolved. The CDR3 loop is CAISESSTLGNEQFF. CDR3 in DNA: TGTGCCATCAGTGAGTCGAGCACTCTTGGCAATGAGCAGTTCTTC.